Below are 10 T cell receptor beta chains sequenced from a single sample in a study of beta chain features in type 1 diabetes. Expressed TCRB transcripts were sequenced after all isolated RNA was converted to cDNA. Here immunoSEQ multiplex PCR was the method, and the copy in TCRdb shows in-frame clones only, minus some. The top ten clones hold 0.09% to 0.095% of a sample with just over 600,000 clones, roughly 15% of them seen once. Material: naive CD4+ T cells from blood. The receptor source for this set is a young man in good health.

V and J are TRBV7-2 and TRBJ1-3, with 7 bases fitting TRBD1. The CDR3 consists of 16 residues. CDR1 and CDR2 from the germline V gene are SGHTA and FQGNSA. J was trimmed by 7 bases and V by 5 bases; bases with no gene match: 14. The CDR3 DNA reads TGTGCCAGCAGCCAGTCACAGACAGGGATCGGGAACACCATATATTTT. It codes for CASSQSQTGIGNTIYF. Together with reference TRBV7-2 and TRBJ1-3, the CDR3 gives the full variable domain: GAGVSQSPSNKVTEKGKDVELRCDPISGHTALYWYRQSLGQGLEFLIYFQGNSAPDKSGLPSDRFSAERTGGSVSTLTIQRTQQEDSAVYLCASSQSQTGIGNTIYFGEGSWLTVV.

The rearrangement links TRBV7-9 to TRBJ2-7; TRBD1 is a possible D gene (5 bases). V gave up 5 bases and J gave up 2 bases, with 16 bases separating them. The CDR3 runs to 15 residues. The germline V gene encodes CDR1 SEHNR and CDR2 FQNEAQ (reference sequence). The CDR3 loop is CASSQVGRVAYEQYF. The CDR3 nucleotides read TGTGCCAGCAGCCAAGTTGGCAGGGTGGCCTACGAGCAGTACTTC.

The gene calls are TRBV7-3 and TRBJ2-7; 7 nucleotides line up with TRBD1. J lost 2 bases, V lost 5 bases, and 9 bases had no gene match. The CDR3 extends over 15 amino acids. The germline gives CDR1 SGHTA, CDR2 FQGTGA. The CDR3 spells CASSPTGVFPYEQYF. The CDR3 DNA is TGTGCCAGCAGCCCCACAGGGGTTTTCCCCTACGAGCAGTACTTC.

CDR3 in DNA: TGCAGCGTAGTAGCGGGAGCCCGCGAGACCCAGTACTTC. As protein: CSVVAGARETQYF. V usage is TRBV29-1 and J usage is TRBJ2-5; 9 bases are a match to TRBD2. The CDR3 loop spans 13 amino acids. V shed 6 bases, J shed 5 bases, and the junction held 7 bases outside the gene matches. Germline V gene data show CDR1 as SQVTM and CDR2 as ANQGSEA.

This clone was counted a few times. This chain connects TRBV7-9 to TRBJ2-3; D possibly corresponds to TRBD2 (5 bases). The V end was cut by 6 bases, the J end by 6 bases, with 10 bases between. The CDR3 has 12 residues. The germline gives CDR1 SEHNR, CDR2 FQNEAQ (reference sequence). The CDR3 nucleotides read TGTGCCAGCAGGGGGAGTTGGGATACGCAGTATTTT. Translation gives CASRGSWDTQYF. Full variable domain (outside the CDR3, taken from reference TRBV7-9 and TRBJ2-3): DTGVSQNPRHKITKRGQNVTFRCDPISEHNRLYWYRQTLGQGPEFLTYFQNEAQLEKSRLLSDRFSAERPKGSFSTLEIQRTEQGDSAMYLCASRGSWDTQYFGPGTRLTVL.

CDR3 DNA sequence: TGTGCCAGCAGCTTAGAAGGACAGGGTCACTACAATGAGCAGTTCTTC. Its translation is CASSLEGQGHYNEQFF. The chain recombines TRBV7-6 with TRBJ2-1; 8 bases map to TRBD1. Germline V gene data show CDR1 as SGHVS and CDR2 as FNYEAQ. The CDR3 consists of 16 residues. V lost 1 base to trimming and J lost 3 bases; unmatched junction nucleotides: 5. Supplemented by reference TRBV7-6 and TRBJ2-1, the full variable domain reads GAGVSQSPRYKVTKRGQDVALRCDPISGHVSLYWYRQALGQGPEFLTYFNYEAQQDKSGLPNDRFSAERPEGSISTLTIQRTEQRDSAMYRCASSLEGQGHYNEQFFGPGTRLTVL.

The CDR3 DNA sequence: TGTGCCAGCAGCTTAGACCTGGGACTAGCGGGAACTGCAGATACGCAGTATTTT. As protein: CASSLDLGLAGTADTQYF. The chain uses TRBV11-2 and TRBJ2-3, with 13 bases fitting TRBD2. Germline V CDR1 and CDR2: SGHAT, FQNNGV. V was pared by 0 bases and J by 4 bases, with 7 bases of the junction left unmatched. The CDR3 sequence is 18 residues long.

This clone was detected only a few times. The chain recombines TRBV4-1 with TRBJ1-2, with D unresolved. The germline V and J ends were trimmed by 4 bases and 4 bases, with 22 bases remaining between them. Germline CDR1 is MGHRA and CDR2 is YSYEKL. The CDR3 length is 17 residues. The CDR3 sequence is CASSRTHSSQNFYGYTF. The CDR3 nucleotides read TGCGCCAGCAGCCGGACCCATAGCAGTCAGAACTTCTATGGCTACACCTTC.

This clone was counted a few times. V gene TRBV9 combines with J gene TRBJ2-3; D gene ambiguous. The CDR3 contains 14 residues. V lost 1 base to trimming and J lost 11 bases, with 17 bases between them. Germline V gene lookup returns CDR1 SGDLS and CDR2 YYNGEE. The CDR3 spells CASSVKTIGGGQYF. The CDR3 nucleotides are TGTGCCAGCAGCGTAAAAACAATCGGTGGTGGGCAGTATTTT.

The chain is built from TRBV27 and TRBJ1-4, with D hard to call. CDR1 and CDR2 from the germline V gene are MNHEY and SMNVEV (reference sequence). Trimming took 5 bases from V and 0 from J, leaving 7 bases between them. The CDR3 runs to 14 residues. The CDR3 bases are TGTGCCAGCAGTCCGGCGGCAACTAATGAAAAACTGTTTTTT. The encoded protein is CASSPAATNEKLFF.